This entry lists 30 T cell receptor beta chains sequenced from one sample in a study of cytomegalovirus exposure and HLA in healthy donors. The PCR had 60 Vbeta and 13 Jbeta primers. TCRdb's copy holds only in-frame clones and misses some; the assay was immunoSEQ multiplex PCR. The sample holds about 150,000 clones, 80% to 90% seen once. Sequencing was performed on PBMCs. The source is a woman under 30 in good health and CMV-seronegative.

This clone has a handful of counts. V is TRBV4-3 and J is TRBJ1-2; TRBD1 matches 7 bases. The CDR3 has 16 amino acids. Looked up from germline, CDR1 is LGHNA and CDR2 is YSLEER. With V trimmed by 0 bases and J by 4 bases, 8 bases remained unmatched. In DNA, the CDR3 is TGCGCCAGCAGCCAAGATTTGGGACAGAGATTCTATGGCTACACCTTC. Its protein product is CASSQDLGQRFYGYTF.

V and J are TRBV4-1 and TRBJ2-1; 7 bases fit TRBD2. With 5 bases clipped from V and 9 bases from J, the junction kept 13 bases outside the gene matches. Germline V CDR1 and CDR2: MGHRA, YSYEKL. The CDR3 is 15 amino acids. CDR3 sequence: CASSARTSLGPEQFF. Here the CDR3 DNA reads TGCGCCAGCAGCGCCCGGACTAGTCTGGGCCCTGAGCAGTTCTTC.

Only a few counts were recorded for this clone. V gene TRBV5-1 combines with J gene TRBJ2-5; maybe TRBD1 (5 bases). The DNA end is more similar to TRBJ2-7, so the J call may be wrong. In germline, CDR1 is SGHRS, CDR2 YFSETQ. This CDR3 is 13 amino acids long. CDR3 DNA: TGCGCCAGCAGCCAGACAGAGTCCTACGAGCAGTACTTC. It is translated as CASSQTESYEQYF.

This clone was recorded once. The rearrangement links TRBV10-3 to TRBJ2-7; 13 nucleotides line up with TRBD2. Trimming at V came to 1 base and at J to 0 bases, leaving 0 bases not matched to a gene. Germline values: CDR1 ENHRY, CDR2 SYGVKD. The CDR3 has 16 amino acids. CDR3 amino acids: CAISEWTSGGSYEQYF. DNA for the CDR3: TGTGCCATCAGTGAGTGGACTAGCGGGGGCTCCTACGAGCAGTACTTC.

The rearrangement joins TRBV10-2 to TRBJ1-5; 7 bases fit TRBD1. CDR3 length equals 13 residues. CDR1 is WSHSY and CDR2 is SAAADI in the germline V gene. V was pared by 6 bases and J by 6 bases, with 5 bases of the junction left unmatched. The CDR3 bases are TGCGCCAGCAGCAGGACAGGCAGTCAGCCCCAGCATTTT. Translation: CASSRTGSQPQHF.

This chain joins TRBV10-1 and TRBJ2-7; D may be TRBD1 (6 bases). The CDR3 totals 14 residues. Trimming took 4 bases from V and 3 from J, leaving 13 bases between them. CDR1 and CDR2 (germline): WNHNN, SYGVQD (reference sequence). The CDR3 nucleotides are TGCGCCAGCAGTGGCTCCGGCAGGGGCTACGAGCAGTACTTC. As protein: CASSGSGRGYEQYF.

V and J are TRBV5-4 and TRBJ1-2; 7 bases line up with TRBD1. CDR3 length: 18 residues. From germline, CDR1 is SGHNT and CDR2 YYREEE (reference sequence). The J segment lost 1 base and the V segment lost 0 bases, leaving 12 bases of the junction unmatched. Here the CDR3 reads CASSLADRADYDNYGYTF. The CDR3 region has the DNA TGTGCCAGCAGCTTGGCCGACAGGGCGGATTATGATAACTATGGCTACACCTTC.

This clone was found once. The CDR3 nucleotides are TGTGCCAGCAGCCCTACAGGGATGGGCCAGCCCCAGCATTTT. Amino acid sequence: CASSPTGMGQPQHF. The chain recombines TRBV5-5 with TRBJ1-5; D may be TRBD1 (6 bases). Per germline, CDR1 SGHKS and CDR2 YYEKEE (reference sequence). This CDR3 contains 14 residues. V dropped 4 bases and J dropped 7 bases, with 15 bases sitting between them.

This clone was counted once. The genes are TRBV29-1 and TRBJ1-2, with D possibly TRBD1 on 6 matching bases. V lost 7 bases and J 0 bases, leaving 15 bases between the germline ends. This CDR3 is 14 amino acids long. Germline V CDR1 and CDR2: SQVTM, ANQGSEA. CDR3 sequence (DNA): TGCAGCGCCGCCGGCGGGGGCTCTAACTATGGCTACACCTTC. It specifies CSAAGGGSNYGYTF. Supplemented by reference TRBV29-1 and TRBJ1-2, the full variable domain reads SAVISQKPSRDICQRGTSLTIQCQVDSQVTMMFWYRQQPGQSLTLIATANQGSEATYESGFVIDKFPISRPNLTFSTLTVSNMSPEDSSIYLCSAAGGGSNYGYTFGSGTRLTVV.

CDR3 nucleotides: TGTGCCAGCAGTTCCTACGGCAGGGAGGGGAGGTATGGCTACACCTTC. Its protein is CASSSYGREGRYGYTF. The chain carries TRBV28 and TRBJ1-2, with D maybe TRBD1 (5 bases). CDR1 and CDR2 (germline): MDHEN, SYDVKM. The CDR3 is 16 residues long. With 4 bases removed from V and 5 bases from J, the gap between germline ends came to 20 bases.

V gene TRBV27 combines with J gene TRBJ2-1, with 13 nucleotides matching TRBD2. With 1 base clipped from V and 5 bases from J, the junction kept 5 bases outside the gene matches. The CDR3 runs to 17 residues. Germline V lookup: CDR1 MNHEY, CDR2 SMNVEV (reference sequence). The CDR3 bases are TGTGCCAGCAGTTTATTTGGACTAGCGGGAGTAAACAATGAGCAGTTCTTC. Translating gives CASSLFGLAGVNNEQFF.

This clone was seen more than once but under ten times. This sequence joins TRBV6-5 and TRBJ2-7; 10 bases match TRBD1. Germline V gene sequence: CDR1 MNHEY, CDR2 SVGAGI. V lost 6 bases and J lost 4; bases outside the gene matches: 9. The CDR3 is made up of 15 amino acids. In nucleotides, the CDR3 is TGTGCCAGCAGCCGCCGCCGGGACAGGGGTTACGAGCAGTACTTC. This gives the protein CASSRRRDRGYEQYF.

The CDR3 here is CASSQDSSGGQHSYNEQFF. The CDR3 DNA is TGCGCCAGCAGCCAAGACAGTAGCGGGGGGCAACACTCCTACAATGAGCAGTTCTTC. V usage is TRBV4-3 and J usage is TRBJ2-1; 10 bases map to TRBD2. The germline V gene has CDR1 LGHNA and CDR2 YSLEER. The V segment lost 0 bases and the J segment 0 bases; nucleotides outside the gene matches: 8. This CDR3 has 19 residues.

The rearrangement joins TRBV27 to TRBJ1-2; D is possibly TRBD1 (5 bases). Germline V gene data show CDR1 as MNHEY and CDR2 as SMNVEV (reference sequence). The CDR3 runs 15 residues. V was clipped by 5 bases and J by 7 bases, with 20 bases between them. For the CDR3, the DNA is TGTGCCAGCAGTGCCCCAGGGAGGGCTTTCTCTGGCTACACCTTC. Protein: CASSAPGRAFSGYTF.

V usage is TRBV23-1 and J usage is TRBJ2-1; D not certain. TRBV23-1 is an open reading frame whose function is uncertain. The CDR3 is 16 residues long. Trimming left V 0 bases short and J 5 bases short, with 14 bases between. The CDR3 DNA reads TGCGCCAGCAGTCAATCGTTTGTCCGACTGAACAATGAGCAGTTCTTC. Translation gives CASSQSFVRLNNEQFF.

The chain has TRBV7-7 and TRBJ2-3, with D maybe TRBD1 (5 bases). Germline loops: CDR1 SSHAT, CDR2 FNYEAQ (reference sequence). The V gene lost 1 base and the J gene lost 1 base, with 6 bases spanning the gap. The CDR3 sequence is 14 residues long. CDR3: CASSLVGGTDTQYF. The CDR3 DNA reads as TGTGCCAGCAGCTTAGTAGGGGGCACAGATACGCAGTATTTT.

The chain links TRBV19 to TRBJ2-1; 8 nucleotides line up with TRBD2. Per germline, CDR1 LNHDA and CDR2 SQIVND (reference sequence). CDR3 length: 15 residues. Trimming cost V 3 bases and J 9 bases; bases outside gene matches: 10. Here the CDR3 DNA reads TGTGCCAGTAGTATTACCGTAGCGGGAATAAGTGAGCAGTTCTTC. It is translated as CASSITVAGISEQFF.

This chain joins TRBV27 and TRBJ1-6; a possible D gene is TRBD1 (5 bases). Trimming removed 7 bases from V and 7 bases from J, with 14 bases in between. The CDR3 consists of 14 residues. CDR1 and CDR2 (germline): MNHEY, SMNVEV (reference sequence). The CDR3 reads CASTRGHKNSPLHF. The CDR3 coding sequence is TGTGCCAGCACCCGAGGACACAAGAATTCACCCCTCCACTTT.

The chain's CDR3 is CASSFPNRDAEAFF. For the CDR3, the DNA is TGTGCCAGCAGCTTCCCTAACAGGGACGCTGAAGCTTTCTTT. The chain has TRBV7-2 and TRBJ1-1; possibly TRBD1 for D (6 bases). V shed 3 bases and J shed 6 bases, with 14 bases lying between them. CDR1 and CDR2 (germline): SGHTA, FQGNSA. The CDR3 length is 14 residues.

This clone is a singleton in its sample. V is TRBV2 and J is TRBJ2-3; 7 bases match TRBD1. This CDR3 has 15 amino acids. Trimming took 1 base from V and 3 from J; bases not matched to a gene: 4. Germline CDR1 reads SNHLY; CDR2 reads FYNNEI. The CDR3 DNA follows: TGTGCCAGCAGTGAAGACAGGGGAAGGACAGATACGCAGTATTTT. Protein product: CASSEDRGRTDTQYF.

The chain is built from TRBV28 and TRBJ2-1; D perhaps matches TRBD2 (7 bases). Trimming removed 7 bases at V and 2 bases at J, with 12 bases between. Germline V lookup: CDR1 MDHEN, CDR2 SYDVKM. This CDR3 is 14 amino acids long. CDR3 sequence reads: CASTRGGPYNEQFF. The CDR3 DNA follows: TGTGCCAGCACTAGGGGGGGCCCCTACAATGAGCAGTTCTTC.

This clone was seen only once. The V call is TRBV25-1, the J call TRBJ1-6; D ambiguous. CDR1 MGHDK and CDR2 SYGVNS come from the germline V gene. This CDR3 region has 14 residues. Trimming cost V 3 bases and J 8 bases, with 11 bases left between them. DNA of the CDR3: TGTGCCAGCAGTGATACGATTCGGGATTCACCCCTCCACTTT. Residues: CASSDTIRDSPLHF. Full variable domain (outside the CDR3, taken from reference TRBV25-1 and TRBJ1-6): EADIYQTPRYLVIGTGKKITLECSQTMGHDKMYWYQQDPGMELHLIHYSYGVNSTEKGDLSSESTVSRIRTEHFPLTLESARPSHTSQYLCASSDTIRDSPLHFGNGTRLTVT.

The J gene is TRBJ2-7, the V gene TRBV18; D unresolved. Looked up from germline, CDR1 is KGHSH and CDR2 is LQKENI. Trimming cost V 6 bases and J 4 bases, with 10 bases left between them. The CDR3 runs to 12 residues. As DNA, the CDR3 is TGTGCCAGCTCCCCGGCCGGGTACGAGCAGTACTTC. This encodes CASSPAGYEQYF. Together with reference TRBV18 and TRBJ2-7, the CDR3 gives the full variable domain: NAGVMQNPRHLVRRRGQEARLRCSPMKGHSHVYWYRQLPEEGLKFMVYLQKENIIDESGMPKERFSAEFPKEGPSILRIQQVVRGDSAAYFCASSPAGYEQYFGPGTRLTVT.

Only a few counts were recorded for this clone. This chain joins TRBV18 and TRBJ2-7, with TRBD1 matching over 7 bases. J lost 0 bases, V lost 6 bases, and 8 bases had no gene match. Germline V gene sequence: CDR1 KGHSH, CDR2 LQKENI. The CDR3 extends over 15 amino acids. CDR3 nucleotide sequence: TGTGCCAGCTCGCCTCGACAGGGTAGCTCCTACGAGCAGTACTTC. Translation gives CASSPRQGSSYEQYF.

Notes on this clone: The same CDR3 arises from other DNA sequences in this sample as well. The J gene is TRBJ2-3, the V gene TRBV30, with D tentatively TRBD2 (7 bases). The germline CDR1 and CDR2 sequences are GTSNPN and SVGIG (reference sequence). The CDR3 runs to 13 residues. Between the trimmed V and J ends, which lost 5 bases and 1 base, there was a span of 10 bases. The CDR3 DNA reads as TGTGCCTGGTCGGGGGGCCGCACAGATACGCAGTATTTT. Protein sequence: CAWSGGRTDTQYF.

The chain combines TRBV15 with TRBJ2-7; D may be TRBD1 (5 bases). CDR3 length: 12 amino acids. Per the germline V gene, CDR1 is LNHNV and CDR2 is YYDKDF (reference sequence). Trimming took off 0 bases at V and 7 bases at J, with 7 bases between the two ends. The CDR3 here is CATSRDYREQYF. The CDR3 coding sequence is TGTGCCACCAGCAGAGATTACAGGGAGCAGTACTTC.

This clone was observed once. V usage is TRBV28 and J usage is TRBJ2-5, with TRBD2 as a possible D gene (5 bases). The better agreement between TRBJ2-7 and the DNA end casts doubt on the J call. Germline CDR1 MDHEN, CDR2 SYDVKM. The CDR3 extends over 14 amino acids. The CDR3 loop is CASCPEGFPYEQYF. The CDR3 region has the DNA TGTGCCAGCTGCCCAGAGGGTTTTCCCTACGAGCAGTACTTC.

The J gene is TRBJ2-7, the V gene TRBV11-3; possible D gene TRBD2, 6 bases. Deletions cut 6 bases from V and 3 bases from J, with 15 bases between. Germline CDR1 and CDR2: SGHNT and YENEEA. This CDR3 has 14 amino acids. The CDR3 nucleotides read TGTGCCAGCAGTTTTGGAGGAGGGATCTACGAGCAGTACTTC. It specifies CASSFGGGIYEQYF.

J is TRBJ1-2 and V is TRBV19; D uncertain. Germline V CDR1 and CDR2: LNHDA, SQIVND (reference sequence). Trimming shortened V by 7 bases and J by 5 bases, and 11 bases separated the two germline ends. There are 12 residues in the CDR3. The CDR3 nucleotides read TGTGCCAGTATAGGGAGAGTTTATGGCTACACCTTC. Translated, it gives CASIGRVYGYTF.

The V gene is TRBV11-3, the J gene TRBJ2-1, with 11 bases identical to TRBD2. V was pared by 1 base and J by 7 bases, with 3 bases of the junction left unmatched. Germline V CDR1 and CDR2: SGHNT, YENEEA. The CDR3 is made up of 15 amino acids. The chain's CDR3 is CASSLVSGGANEQFF. DNA for the CDR3: TGTGCCAGCAGCTTAGTTAGCGGGGGGGCGAATGAGCAGTTCTTC. The complete variable domain, with remaining parts taken from reference TRBV11-3 and TRBJ2-1, reads EAGVVQSPRYKIIEKKQPVAFWCNPISGHNTLYWYLQNLGQGPELLIRYENEEAVDDSQLPKDRFSAERLKGVDSTLKIQPAELGDSAVYLCASSLVSGGANEQFFGPGTRLTVL.